The rows below give T cell receptor beta chains drawn from one sample of a study of identical twins. TCRdb called the 5' RACE reads again in MiXCR, with one record for every CDR3 protein. The sample includes about 1.7 million distinct CDR3 sequences, 32% seen only once; the top ten take under 0.35%. Source material: cord blood. These receptor sequences come from a newborn girl in good health. The CDR3 runs from the conserved cysteine through the conserved F or W. The D gene is left open where the match is weak. A row's size may be missing; if present it is once, few, many or a size class.

D	size	J	V	CDR3	DNA
TRBD1	-	TRBJ2-2	TRBV5-1	CASSSNRGTGELFF	TGCGCCAGCAGCTCTAACAGGGGGACCGGGGAGCTGTTTTTT
TRBD2	-	TRBJ2-1	TRBV7-9	CASRYGGRATYNEQFF	TGTGCCAGCAGATATGGCGGGAGGGCGACCTACAATGAGCAGTTCTTC
TRBD1	-	TRBJ2-7	TRBV20-1	CSASTGGYEQYF	TGCAGCGCCTCGACAGGGGGCTACGAGCAGTACTTC
-	few	TRBJ2-3	TRBV7-2	CASSLPPPRTDTQYF	TGTGCCAGCAGCTTACCCCCGCCCCGCACAGATACGCAGTATTTT
TRBD1	few	TRBJ2-3	TRBV20-1	CSARKGAYTDTQYF	TGCAGTGCTAGAAAGGGGGCCTACACAGATACGCAGTATTTT
-	once	TRBJ2-1	TRBV28	CATLASYYNEQFF	TGTGCCACCCTAGCCTCGTACTACAATGAGCAGTTCTTC
TRBD2	few	TRBJ2-3	TRBV20-1	CSARGSGTSTDTQYF	TGCAGTGCTAGGGGCAGCGGGACTAGCACAGATACGCAGTATTTT
-	-	TRBJ2-3	TRBV30	CACFVGDTQYF	TGTGCCTGTTTCGTAGGGGATACGCAGTATTTT
TRBD2	-	TRBJ2-1	TRBV5-1	CASSLGSGRYWYNEQFF	TGCGCCAGCAGCTTGGGGAGCGGGAGGTATTGGTACAATGAGCAGTTCTTC
-	-	TRBJ2-2	TRBV6-2/TRBV6-3	CASSYGSRTQLTGELFF	TGTGCCAGCAGTTACGGATCCCGGACGCAATTAACCGGGGAGCTGTTTTTT
-	-	TRBJ1-1	TRBV24-1	CATRNNMNTEAFF	TGTGCCACCAGGAACAACATGAACACTGAAGCTTTCTTT
TRBD2	-	TRBJ2-3	TRBV9	CASSVALGLAGGLADTQYF	TGTGCCAGCAGCGTAGCTTTGGGACTAGCGGGGGGCCTGGCAGATACGCAGTATTTT
TRBD1	-	TRBJ1-5	TRBV20-1	CSAGTGGSQPQHF	TGCAGTGCCGGGACAGGTGGTAGTCAGCCCCAGCATTTT
TRBD2	few	TRBJ2-5	TRBV6-1	CASIETSAREQYF	TGTGCCAGCATAGAAACTAGCGCACGGGAGCAGTACTTC
TRBD2	few	TRBJ2-3	TRBV7-9	CASSPGLAGRSDTQYF	TGTGCCAGCAGCCCCGGACTAGCGGGAAGGTCAGATACGCAGTATTTT
-	-	TRBJ2-1	TRBV12-3/TRBV12-4	CASSLGPNDEQFF	TGTGCCAGCAGCCTGGGACCCAACGATGAGCAGTTCTTC
-	few	TRBJ2-6	TRBV6-2/TRBV6-3	CASSYLGPSSGANVLTF	TGTGCCAGCAGTTACCTGGGTCCCAGCTCTGGGGCCAACGTCCTGACTTTC
TRBD1	-	TRBJ1-2	TRBV27	CASSPGQGRLRYGYTF	TGTGCCAGCAGTCCGGGACAGGGACGTCTCCGGTATGGCTACACCTTC
TRBD1	-	TRBJ2-5	TRBV20-1	CSARELQGDQETQYF	TGCAGTGCTAGAGAGCTACAGGGGGACCAAGAGACCCAGTACTTC
TRBD2	many	TRBJ2-1	TRBV5-1	CASSTVPGLVYNEQFF	TGCGCCAGCAGCACGGTTCCGGGACTAGTCTACAATGAGCAGTTCTTC
TRBD1	-	TRBJ2-2	TRBV20-1	CSAREGQYTGELFF	TGCAGTGCTAGAGAGGGACAGTACACCGGGGAGCTGTTTTTT
-	few	TRBJ2-1	TRBV27	CASSLRGMGSYNEQFF	TGTGCCAGCAGTTTAAGGGGAATGGGCTCCTACAATGAGCAGTTCTTC
TRBD2	-	TRBJ2-4	TRBV11-2	CASSLFAGREGGKNIQYF	TGTGCCAGCAGCTTATTTGCAGGGCGGGAGGGAGGCAAAAACATTCAGTACTTC
-	once	TRBJ1-1	TRBV19	CASSIWQLNTEAFF	TGTGCCAGTAGTATATGGCAGCTGAACACTGAAGCTTTCTTT
-	few	TRBJ2-1	TRBV6-2/TRBV6-3	CASAADSGNNEQFF	TGTGCCAGCGCCGCGGACTCCGGAAACAATGAGCAGTTCTTC
-	many	TRBJ1-2	TRBV29-1	CSVEDRRTGNGYTF	TGCAGCGTTGAAGATCGGCGGACTGGGAATGGCTACACCTTC
-	-	TRBJ1-5	TRBV2	CASSHREGGNQPQHF	TGTGCCAGCAGCCACAGGGAGGGTGGCAATCAGCCCCAGCATTTT
TRBD2	-	TRBJ2-2	TRBV3-1	CASSQGGLAGGHTGELFF	TGTGCCAGCAGCCAAGGGGGCCTAGCGGGAGGTCACACCGGGGAGCTGTTTTTT
-	-	TRBJ2-1	TRBV27	CASRTPVGARYNEQFF	TGTGCCAGCAGGACCCCGGTAGGGGCCAGGTACAATGAGCAGTTCTTC
TRBD2	few	TRBJ2-3	TRBV9	CASSVGVLADTDTQYF	TGTGCCAGCAGCGTAGGAGTGCTAGCGGACACAGATACGCAGTATTTT
-	-	TRBJ2-4	TRBV4-1	CASSPGGTKNIQYF	TGCGCCAGCAGCCCAGGTGGCACCAAAAACATTCAGTACTTC
-	-	TRBJ1-1	TRBV5-1	CASTDSNTEAFF	TGCGCCAGCACGGACAGTAACACTGAAGCTTTCTTT
-	-	TRBJ2-4	TRBV20-1	CSARLLGQGWAKNIQYF	TGCAGTGCTAGATTACTGGGGCAGGGATGGGCCAAAAACATTCAGTACTTC
TRBD1	-	TRBJ1-5	TRBV7-9	CASSLGDRGDNQPQHF	TGTGCCAGCAGCTTAGGGGACAGGGGAGATAATCAGCCCCAGCATTTT
TRBD1	few	TRBJ2-1	TRBV11-2	CASMTVQGAGGEQFF	TGTGCCAGCATGACCGTACAGGGGGCGGGTGGTGAGCAGTTCTTC